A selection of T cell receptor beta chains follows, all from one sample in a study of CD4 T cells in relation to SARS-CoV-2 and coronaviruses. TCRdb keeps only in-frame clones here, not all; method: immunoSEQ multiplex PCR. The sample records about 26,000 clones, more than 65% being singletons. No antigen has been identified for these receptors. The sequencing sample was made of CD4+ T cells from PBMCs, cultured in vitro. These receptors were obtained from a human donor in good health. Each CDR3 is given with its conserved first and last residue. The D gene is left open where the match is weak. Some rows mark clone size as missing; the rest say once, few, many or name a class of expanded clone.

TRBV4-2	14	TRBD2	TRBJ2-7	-	TGTGCCAGCAGCCTTACTAGCGGTACCTACGAGCAGTACTTC	CASSLTSGTYEQYF
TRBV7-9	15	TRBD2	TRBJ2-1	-	TGTGCCAGCAGCCCCCCACCCCGACTAGCCCATGAGCAGTTCTTC	CASSPPPRLAHEQFF
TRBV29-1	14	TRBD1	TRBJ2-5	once	TGCAGCGCTGCCCCGGGACAGGGGGCAGAGACCCAGTACTTC	CSAAPGQGAETQYF
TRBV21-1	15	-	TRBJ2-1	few	TGTGCCAGCATGGGGGGACTAGCGGACGCGAATGAGCAGTTCTTC	CASMGGLADANEQFF
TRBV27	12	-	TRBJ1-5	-	TGTGCCAGCAGCGACTCATGGGGGCCCCAGCATTTT	CASSDSWGPQHF
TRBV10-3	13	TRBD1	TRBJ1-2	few	TGTGCCATCAGCGCGGACAGGGGGCTCGGCTACACCTTC	CAISADRGLGYTF
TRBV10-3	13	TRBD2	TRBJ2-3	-	TGTGCCATCAGAGGGGAGGGCCACGATACGCAGTATTTT	CAIRGEGHDTQYF
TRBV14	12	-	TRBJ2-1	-	TGTGCCAGCAGCCACCCCTACAATGAGCAGTTCTTC	CASSHPYNEQFF
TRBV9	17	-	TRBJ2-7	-	TGTGCCAGCAGCGTAGCCCCGCCTAGCTCAGGTCCCTACGAGCAGTACTTC	CASSVAPPSSGPYEQYF
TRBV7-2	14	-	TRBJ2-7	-	TGTGCCAGCAGCTTAGCGGGGGGCCCCTACGAGCAGTACTTC	CASSLAGGPYEQYF
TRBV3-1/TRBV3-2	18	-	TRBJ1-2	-	TGTGCCAGCAGCCATCACGGGAAAGCCAAGCCCGATGACTATGGCTACACCTTC	CASSHHGKAKPDDYGYTF
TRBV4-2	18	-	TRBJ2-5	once	TGTGCCAGCAGCCAAGATAAACTCCAGCACACAAAAGTAGAGACCCAGTACTTC	CASSQDKLQHTKVETQYF
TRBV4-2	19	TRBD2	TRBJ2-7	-	TGTGCCAGCAGCCAAGAGTGGACTAGCGGGAGGGGGGTTTCTTACGAGCAGTACTTC	CASSQEWTSGRGVSYEQYF
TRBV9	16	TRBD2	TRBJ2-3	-	TGTGCCAGCAGCGTAACTAGCGGGAGGTTGTCAGATACGCAGTATTTT	CASSVTSGRLSDTQYF
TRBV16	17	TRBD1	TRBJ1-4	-	TGTGCCAGCAGCCCTTACCGACAGGGTGGTGGTAATGAAAAACTGTTTTTT	CASSPYRQGGGNEKLFF
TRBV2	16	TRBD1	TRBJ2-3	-	TGTGCCAGCAGTGAAGATGTAGGGGGCAGTCCAGATACGCAGTATTTT	CASSEDVGGSPDTQYF
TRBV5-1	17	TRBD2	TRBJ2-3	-	TGCGCCAGCAGCTCCAAGACGGGCGGGGGAAGCACAGATACGCAGTATTTT	CASSSKTGGGSTDTQYF
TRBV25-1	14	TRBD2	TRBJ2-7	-	TGTGCCAGCAGTGACTTAGCGGGAGTCCGAGAGCAGTACTTC	CASSDLAGVREQYF
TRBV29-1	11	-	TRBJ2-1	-	TGCAGCGTTTATACGTACAATGAGCAGTTCTTC	CSVYTYNEQFF
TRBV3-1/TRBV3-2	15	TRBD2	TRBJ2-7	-	TGTGCCAGCAGCCAAAGGGGCGGGAGGGACTACGAGCAGTACTTC	CASSQRGGRDYEQYF
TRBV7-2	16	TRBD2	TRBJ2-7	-	TGTGCCAGCAGCACCTCGGGCGGGGGGCCTTCCTACGAGCAGTACTTC	CASSTSGGGPSYEQYF
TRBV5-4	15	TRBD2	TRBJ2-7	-	TGTGCCAGCAGCTTGGGGCCTAGCGGAAGCTACGAGCAGTACTTC	CASSLGPSGSYEQYF
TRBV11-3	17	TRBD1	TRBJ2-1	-	TGTGCCAGCAGCCCGTTACCAGACAGGGGCTCCTACAATGAGCAGTTCTTC	CASSPLPDRGSYNEQFF
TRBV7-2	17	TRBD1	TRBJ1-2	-	TGTGCCAGCAGCTCAGAGTTCACAGGGGTCCCTAACTATGGCTACACCTTC	CASSSEFTGVPNYGYTF
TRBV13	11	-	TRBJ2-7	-	TGTGCCAGCAGCTTAGGCGGCGAGCAGTACTTC	CASSLGGEQYF
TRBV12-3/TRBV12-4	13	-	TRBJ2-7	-	TGTGCCAGCAGTGCCGGGACCTACTACGAGCAGTACTTC	CASSAGTYYEQYF
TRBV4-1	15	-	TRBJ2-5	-	TGCGCCAGCAGCCACCTCGCCGGGACCCAAGAGACCCAGTACTTC	CASSHLAGTQETQYF
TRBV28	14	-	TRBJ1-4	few	TGTGCCAGCTATATGGGGGGCCTAAGAGAAAAACTGTTTTTT	CASYMGGLREKLFF
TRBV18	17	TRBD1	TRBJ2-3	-	TGTGCCAGCTCTCCGGCCCCTACAGGGGGCAGCACAGATACGCAGTATTTT	CASSPAPTGGSTDTQYF